Listed here are 24 T cell receptor beta chains from one sample, sequenced in a study of OX40 agonist ivuxolimab in advanced cancers. Here immunoSEQ multiplex PCR was the method, and the copy in TCRdb shows in-frame clones only, minus some. The sample yields roughly 34,000 clones, about nine tenths seen once. The sequenced sample was CD4+ or CD8+ T cells sorted from blood, obtained in a trial of the OX40 agonist ivuxolimab. The receptor set was obtained from an adult with an advanced solid tumor such as melanoma, head and neck, liver or kidney cancer.

The chain links TRBV11-2 to TRBJ2-7; 11 nucleotides line up with TRBD2. Germline CDR1 and CDR2: SGHAT and FQNNGV. This CDR3 has 15 amino acids. J gave up 9 bases and V 5 bases, and 12 bases lay outside the gene matches. The CDR3 sequence is CASSKSGLAEMGQYF. The CDR3 DNA sequence: TGTGCCAGCAGCAAGTCGGGACTAGCGGAAATGGGGCAGTACTTC.

This rearrangement joins TRBV6-5 to TRBJ1-1; D unresolved. Trimming left V 3 bases short and J 3 bases short, with 2 bases between. Germline values: CDR1 MNHEY, CDR2 SVGAGI. The CDR3 consists of 11 residues. CDR3 sequence: CASSYDTEAFF. The CDR3 nucleotides read TGTGCCAGCAGTTATGACACTGAAGCTTTCTTT.

The V gene is TRBV6-5, the J gene TRBJ2-7; unclear D gene. The CDR3 runs to 15 residues. Germline values: CDR1 MNHEY, CDR2 SVGAGI. Trimming pared 6 bases from V and 2 bases from J, leaving 17 bases between. CDR3 protein: CASRGWRRSAYEQYF. The CDR3 DNA is TGTGCCAGCAGGGGCTGGCGAAGAAGCGCCTACGAGCAGTACTTC.

This sequence joins TRBV7-8 and TRBJ2-7; D unresolved. CDR1 and CDR2 from the germline V gene are SGHVS and FQNEAQ. This CDR3 comprises 12 residues. V was pared by 3 bases and J by 0 bases, with 3 bases between. The CDR3 sequence: CASSFHSYEQYF. CDR3 DNA sequence: TGTGCCAGCAGCTTCCACTCCTACGAGCAGTACTTC.

The chain recombines TRBV19 with TRBJ2-5, with 13 bases matching TRBD2. In germline, CDR1 is LNHDA, CDR2 SQIVND (reference sequence). This CDR3 has 16 amino acids. Germline trimming cut 5 bases from V and 1 base from J; bases unmatched to any gene: 4. The CDR3 nucleotides are TGTGCCAGTAGTGTGACTAGCGGGGGGACCCAAGAGACCCAGTACTTC. Its protein is CASSVTSGGTQETQYF. Full variable domain (rest looked up from reference TRBV19 and TRBJ2-5): DGGITQSPKYLFRKEGQNVTLSCEQNLNHDAMYWYRQDPGQGLRLIYYSQIVNDFQKGDIAEGYSVSREKKESFPLTVTSAQKNPTAFYLCASSVTSGGTQETQYFGPGTRLLVL.

V and J are TRBV27 and TRBJ1-6; 9 bases are a match to TRBD1. The CDR3 is 16 residues long. V lost 5 bases and J lost 10; bases outside the gene matches: 12. Germline CDR1 MNHEY, CDR2 SMNVEV (reference sequence). This CDR3 reads CASSLRIGQGSSPLHF. CDR3 bases: TGTGCCAGCAGTCTCCGGATAGGACAGGGGAGCTCACCCCTCCACTTT.

The rearrangement links TRBV19 to TRBJ2-7; TRBD1 agrees at 9 bases. There are 15 residues in the CDR3. CDR1 is LNHDA and CDR2 is SQIVND in the germline V gene (reference sequence). V shed 3 bases, J shed 2 bases, and the junction held 5 bases outside the gene matches. The DNA of the CDR3 is TGTGCCAGTAGTATCGGGACAGGGAGGACCTACGAGCAGTACTTC. Protein product: CASSIGTGRTYEQYF.

This chain links TRBV6-6 with TRBJ2-2, with D uncertain. The V gene lost 4 bases and the J gene lost 6 bases, with 15 bases spanning the gap. CDR1 and CDR2 from the germline V gene are MNHNY and SVGAGI (reference sequence). CDR3 length equals 15 residues. The CDR3 spells CASSWSGWTAGELFF. CDR3 coding DNA: TGTGCCAGCAGTTGGTCGGGTTGGACGGCCGGGGAGCTGTTTTTT.

The genes are TRBV2 and TRBJ2-7; D gene unclear. This CDR3 comprises 11 residues. Deletions cut 6 bases from V and 6 bases from J, with 9 bases between. Germline V lookup: CDR1 SNHLY, CDR2 FYNNEI. CDR3: CASRALGEQYF. CDR3 sequence (DNA): TGTGCCAGCAGGGCTCTCGGCGAGCAGTACTTC.

The chain couples TRBV6-5 to TRBJ2-7; no reliable D call. The CDR3 has 14 residues. Germline CDR1 MNHEY, CDR2 SVGAGI. With 7 bases removed from V and 0 bases from J, the gap between germline ends came to 13 bases. The CDR3 spells CASTGRLGSYEQYF. CDR3 DNA sequence: TGTGCCAGCACCGGACGCCTTGGCTCCTACGAGCAGTACTTC.

This chain joins TRBV30 and TRBJ2-2, with D uncertain. The germline V gene has CDR1 GTSNPN and CDR2 SVGIG (reference sequence). There are 15 residues in the CDR3. V was clipped by 0 bases and J by 2 bases, with 10 bases between them. CDR3 nucleotide sequence: TGTGCCTGGAGTGTACGCACCACCAACACCGGGGAGCTGTTTTTT. It encodes CAWSVRTTNTGELFF.

The CDR3, as DNA: TGTGCCAGCAGTACACTAGCGGGGGGGTACAATGAGCAGTTCTTC. This translates into CASSTLAGGYNEQFF. The gene calls are TRBV6-4 and TRBJ2-1; TRBD2 aligns across 13 bases. The CDR3 covers 15 residues. V lost 5 bases to trimming and J lost 4 bases; unmatched junction nucleotides: 2. CDR1 MRHNA and CDR2 SNTAGT come from the germline V gene.

The V and J genes are TRBV11-2 and TRBJ2-7; 7 nucleotides align to TRBD1. V lost 5 bases to trimming and J lost 0 bases; unmatched junction nucleotides: 7. Germline assignment: CDR1 SGHAT and CDR2 FQNNGV. This CDR3 spans 15 amino acids. In nucleotides, the CDR3 is TGTGCCAGCAGCCGGACGACAGGGCCCTCCTACGAGCAGTACTTC. It is translated as CASSRTTGPSYEQYF.

The chain combines TRBV9 with TRBJ2-5; D ambiguous. The CDR3 runs 16 residues. Trimming cost V 0 bases and J 2 bases, with 14 bases left between them. Germline assignment: CDR1 SGDLS and CDR2 YYNGEE. This chain's CDR3 is CASSVGDSADQETQYF. For the CDR3, the DNA is TGTGCCAGCAGCGTAGGAGACTCGGCCGATCAAGAGACCCAGTACTTC.

The V and J genes are TRBV12-2 and TRBJ2-2; TRBD1, the table's D call, was not compared with the DNA. TRBV12-2 is a documented pseudogene. The CDR3 runs 19 residues. The CDR3 region is CASRYRDRAYREHTGELFF. DNA of the CDR3: TGTGCAAGTCGGTACCGGGACAGGGCCTACCGGGAGCACACCGGGGAGCTGTTTTTT.

The count of this clone is one. The chain links TRBV19 to TRBJ2-1; TRBD1 might be the D (6 bases). The germline gives CDR1 LNHDA, CDR2 SQIVND (reference sequence). Deletions cut 4 bases from V and 10 bases from J, with 14 bases between. The length of the CDR3 is 13 residues. In DNA, the CDR3 is TGTGCCAGTAGTACAGGGGTTCCCTCGGAGCAGTTCTTC. This encodes CASSTGVPSEQFF.

The rearrangement uses TRBV7-9 and TRBJ2-7; D might be TRBD2 (6 bases). This CDR3 is built from 14 residues. The V end was cut by 3 bases, the J end by 2 bases, with 11 bases between. Germline V gene data show CDR1 as SEHNR and CDR2 as FQNEAQ (reference sequence). The CDR3 spells CASSFRDFTYEQYF. The CDR3 bases are TGTGCCAGCAGCTTCCGGGACTTCACCTACGAGCAGTACTTC.

The V gene is TRBV4-2, the J gene TRBJ1-2, with a weak D call TRBD1 (6 bases). The V gene's germline CDR1 is LGHNA and CDR2 YNFKEQ. The CDR3 runs 13 residues. Deletions cut 4 bases from V and 6 bases from J, with 12 bases between. In nucleotides, the CDR3 is TGTGCCAGCAGCCCAGAGTGGGGGCATGGCTACACCTTC. As protein: CASSPEWGHGYTF.

V usage is TRBV27 and J usage is TRBJ1-5; TRBD1 matches 10 bases. Germline CDR1 is MNHEY and CDR2 is SMNVEV (reference sequence). This CDR3 comprises 14 residues. V lost 2 bases and J lost 6; bases outside the gene matches: 1. The CDR3 DNA sequence: TGTGCCAGCAGTTTAGACAGGGGGCGTCAGCCCCAGCATTTT. Translation gives CASSLDRGRQPQHF.

V is TRBV7-3 and J is TRBJ1-5, with 7 bases lining up with TRBD1. After removal of 5 bases from V and 9 bases from J, the junction contained 22 bases not matched to a gene. The CDR3 covers 18 residues. CDR1 is SGHTA and CDR2 is FQGTGA in the germline V gene. CDR3 in amino acids: CASSQPRRRDRILPPQHF. DNA of the CDR3: TGTGCCAGCAGCCAGCCTCGCCGCCGGGACAGAATTCTTCCGCCCCAGCATTTT.

The chain has TRBV7-9 and TRBJ2-7; 10 nucleotides match TRBD1. The length of the CDR3 is 14 residues. V lost 4 bases to trimming and J lost 3 bases; unmatched junction nucleotides: 3. In germline, CDR1 is SEHNR, CDR2 FQNEAQ (reference sequence). The CDR3 here is CASSSGTGVYEQYF. In nucleotides, the CDR3 is TGTGCCAGCAGCTCCGGGACAGGGGTCTACGAGCAGTACTTC.

The chain links TRBV6-5 to TRBJ1-5; D may be TRBD1 (5 bases). The CDR3 runs 15 residues. CDR1 MNHEY and CDR2 SVGAGI come from the germline V gene. Trimming took 6 bases from V and 2 from J, leaving 14 bases between them. This CDR3 reads CASSKGLTGNQPQHF. For the CDR3, the DNA is TGTGCCAGCAGCAAGGGGCTGACGGGCAATCAGCCCCAGCATTTT.

Note on this clone: Other nucleotide sequences in the sample specify the same CDR3. The CDR3 DNA follows: TGTGCCAGCAGTTACGGATCTGAAGCTTTCTTT. Residues: CASSYGSEAFF. The genes are TRBV6-6 and TRBJ1-1; D gene ambiguous. CDR3 length equals 11 residues. The germline V gene has CDR1 MNHNY and CDR2 SVGAGI (reference sequence). V lost 2 bases to trimming and J lost 6 bases, with 4 bases between them.

The rearrangement uses TRBV14 and TRBJ2-1; TRBD2 agrees at 10 bases. V shed 3 bases, J shed 4 bases, and the junction held 12 bases outside the gene matches. Germline V lookup: CDR1 SGHDN, CDR2 FVKESK. The CDR3 covers 18 residues. The DNA of the CDR3 is TGTGCCAGCAGCCACCGTCGGTCTCTAGCGGGGGTATACAATGAGCAGTTCTTC. Encoded protein: CASSHRRSLAGVYNEQFF.